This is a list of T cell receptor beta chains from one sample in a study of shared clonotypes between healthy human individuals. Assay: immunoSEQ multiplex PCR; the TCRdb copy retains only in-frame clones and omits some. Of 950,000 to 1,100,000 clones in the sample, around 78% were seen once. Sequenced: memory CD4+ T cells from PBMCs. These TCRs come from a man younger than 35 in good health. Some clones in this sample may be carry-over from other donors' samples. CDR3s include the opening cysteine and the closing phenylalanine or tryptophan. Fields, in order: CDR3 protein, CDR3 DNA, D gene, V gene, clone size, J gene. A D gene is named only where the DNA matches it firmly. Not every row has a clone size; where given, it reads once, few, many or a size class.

CAWSAGREGSDTQYF,TGTGCCTGGAGCGCCGGGCGGGAGGGGTCAGATACGCAGTATTTT,TRBD2,TRBV30,-,TRBJ2-3
CASSVLSGRATGELFF,TGTGCCAGCAGCGTCCTTAGCGGGAGGGCCACCGGGGAGCTGTTTTTT,TRBD2,TRBV9,-,TRBJ2-2
CASSLTGDTDTQYF,TGTGCCAGCAGCTTGACAGGGGACACAGATACGCAGTATTTT,TRBD1,TRBV5-4,once,TRBJ2-3
CASSSQGARNTGELFF,TGTGCCAGCAGTTCTCAGGGGGCTAGGAACACCGGGGAGCTGTTTTTT,TRBD1,TRBV6-6,-,TRBJ2-2
CASSPSRIGNTEAFF,TGTGCCAGCTCACCCTCACGGATCGGGAACACTGAAGCTTTCTTT,-,TRBV18,-,TRBJ1-1
CASSLRGAGYGYTF,TGTGCCAGCAGCTTACGTGGGGCGGGGTATGGCTACACCTTC,-,TRBV7-2,-,TRBJ1-2
CASTLDHRTEAFF,TGTGCCAGCACCTTAGACCACCGCACTGAAGCTTTCTTT,-,TRBV11-2,few,TRBJ1-1
CASSPGTGLNTIYF,TGTGCCAGCAGCCCCGGGACAGGGTTAAACACCATATATTTT,TRBD1,TRBV13,few,TRBJ1-3
CASSVEYGRWETQYF,TGTGCCAGCAGCGTAGAATACGGGAGATGGGAGACCCAGTACTTC,-,TRBV9,-,TRBJ2-5
CASSLESRDQPQHF,TGTGCCAGCAGCTTAGAGTCCAGGGATCAGCCCCAGCATTTT,-,TRBV7-7,few,TRBJ1-5
CASSNRDRGQETQYF,TGTGCCAGCAGCAACCGGGACAGGGGCCAAGAGACCCAGTACTTC,TRBD1,TRBV11-3,-,TRBJ2-5
CASRGRWGGQAFF,TGTGCCAGCAGGGGACGATGGGGGGGCCAAGCTTTCTTT,-,TRBV28,-,TRBJ1-1
CATSLDRGYQPQHF,TGTGCCACCAGCCTGGACAGGGGGTATCAGCCCCAGCATTTT,TRBD1,TRBV15,once,TRBJ1-5
CASSFPLASSSYNEQFF,TGTGCCAGCAGCTTTCCACTAGCGTCCAGCTCCTACAATGAGCAGTTCTTC,TRBD2,TRBV7-9,-,TRBJ2-1
CSGKTTSPGELFF,TGCAGCGGAAAAACGACTAGCCCCGGGGAGCTGTTTTTT,TRBD2,TRBV29-1,-,TRBJ2-2
CASSLLDEETQYF,TGTGCCAGCAGCCTCCTGGACGAGGAGACCCAGTACTTC,-,TRBV14,-,TRBJ2-5